Below, 2 T cell receptor beta chains from the same sample are listed, as sequenced in a study of long-term antiretroviral therapy in people with HIV. Survey-level immunoSEQ v3.0 assays were run. The assay was immunoSEQ multiplex PCR, and TCRdb's table has in-frame clones only and misses some. The sample consists of roughly 12,000 clones, 75% to 85% of them appearing once. The sequences come from unsorted PBMCs, collected 3.4 years after starting antiretroviral therapy. The receptors originated from a middle-aged man with HIV.

The chain uses TRBV5-1 and TRBJ1-4; weak D call: TRBD1 (5 bases). Germline CDR1 and CDR2: SGHRS and YFSETQ. Trimming stripped 0 bases from V and 6 bases from J, with 15 bases between. The CDR3 covers 16 residues. The CDR3 protein is CASSLAGVRTYEKLFF. As DNA, the CDR3 is TGCGCCAGCAGCTTGGCGGGGGTTCGAACATATGAAAAACTGTTTTTT.

This clone was seen only a few times. The rearrangement joins TRBV28 to TRBJ2-7; the match to TRBD2 covers 9 bases. This CDR3 is 15 amino acids long. Germline V gene lookup returns CDR1 MDHEN and CDR2 SYDVKM. Germline trimming cut 7 bases from V and 4 bases from J; bases unmatched to any gene: 11. CDR3 in amino acids: CASKITSGLSYEQYF. CDR3 DNA sequence: TGTGCCAGCAAGATAACTAGCGGGCTGTCTTACGAGCAGTACTTC.